This T cell receptor beta chain was retrieved from a study of T cell repertoires in cytomegalovirus infection. TCRdb passed the reads through MiXCR, listing each CDR3 protein once. The data show approximately 290,000 distinct CDR3 sequences, about 25% seen once. V gave up 0 bases and J gave up 4 bases, with 13 bases separating them. This CDR3 contains 15 residues. Germline V gene sequence: CDR1 SGHRS, CDR2 YFSETQ. The rearrangement joins TRBV5-1 to TRBJ1-2, with a tentative D call TRBD1 (5 bases). The TCR was taken from a human donor in good health (CMV status not recorded). Some clones in this sample may be carry-over from other donors' samples. Specimen: PBMCs. The CDR3 loop is CASSLDGALSYGYTF. CDR3 bases: TGCGCCAGCAGCTTGGATGGGGCGTTGAGCTATGGCTACACCTTC.